The 11 T cell receptor beta chains presented below share a single source sample, sequenced in a study of chemoradiotherapy in HPV16-positive cancers. Profiled with immunoSEQ multiplex PCR; TCRdb holds only in-frame clones, not every one. The sample includes about 1,800 clones, around 78% of them seen just once. Sequenced material: tumor tissue, taken from a patient who underwent chemoradiotherapy. The receptors shown here come from a human donor with HPV-associated anogenital cancer.

In its sample, this clone ranks as large (0.1 to 1%). The sample has other DNA sequences that encode this CDR3 too. The chain combines TRBV11-2 with TRBJ1-1; D not resolved. V dropped 5 bases and J dropped 1 base, with 8 bases sitting between them. The CDR3 spans 13 residues. The germline gives CDR1 SGHAT, CDR2 FQNNGV. The CDR3 bases are TGTGCCAGCAGCCTGCGGAGGAACACTGAAGCTTTCTTT. Encoded protein: CASSLRRNTEAFF.

This chain uses TRBV5-1 with TRBJ2-3; D is possibly TRBD1 or TRBD2 (7 bases each). Looked up from germline, CDR1 is SGHRS and CDR2 is YFSETQ. V was shortened by 9 bases and J by 1 base, with 15 bases between the two germline ends. The CDR3 length is 14 residues. CDR3 amino acids: CATRGGARTDTQYF. CDR3 DNA sequence: TGCGCCACCAGGGGGGGGGCCCGCACAGATACGCAGTATTTT.

The chain joins TRBV28 to TRBJ1-3, with 9 bases lining up with TRBD1. V was pared by 3 bases and J by 4 bases, with 1 base of the junction left unmatched. Germline CDR1 and CDR2: MDHEN and SYDVKM. This CDR3 has 14 residues. The CDR3 loop is CASSLGQGGNTIYF. The CDR3 coding sequence is TGTGCCAGCAGTTTGGGACAGGGAGGAAACACCATATATTTT.

This clone was counted only a few times. CDR3 sequence reads: CASSWDHVQPQHF. The CDR3 DNA reads TGTGCCAGCAGCTGGGACCACGTTCAGCCCCAGCATTTT. This chain uses TRBV7-9 with TRBJ1-5, with D maybe TRBD1 (5 bases). Trimming cost V 4 bases and J 6 bases, with 10 bases left between them. The V gene's germline CDR1 is SEHNR and CDR2 FQNEAQ (reference sequence). The CDR3 consists of 13 residues.

A few counts support this clone. The CDR3, as DNA: TGTGCCAGCAGTGAATTAGAGACCCAGTACTTC. Its translation: CASSELETQYF. This rearrangement joins TRBV2 to TRBJ2-5; D remains ambiguous. This CDR3 has 11 residues. Looked up from germline, CDR1 is SNHLY and CDR2 is FYNNEI. Trimming removed 2 bases at V and 4 bases at J, with 2 bases between.

There are a few counts of this clone. The chain employs TRBV5-5 and TRBJ1-5, with 7 positions matching TRBD1. J lost 6 bases, V lost 2 bases, and 11 bases had no gene match. CDR3 length: 16 residues. The germline V gene encodes CDR1 SGHKS and CDR2 YYEKEE (reference sequence). CDR3 loop: CASSLGGAGQVQPQHF. The CDR3 DNA reads as TGTGCCAGCAGCTTAGGGGGCGCGGGTCAAGTTCAGCCCCAGCATTTT. Using reference TRBV5-5 and TRBJ1-5 for the parts outside the CDR3, the full variable domain is DAGVTQSPTHLIKTRGQQVTLRCSPISGHKSVSWYQQVLGQGPQFIFQYYEKEERGRGNFPDRFSARQFPNYSSELNVNALLLGDSALYLCASSLGGAGQVQPQHFGDGTRLSIL.

The chain uses TRBV5-1 and TRBJ2-1; 8 bases line up with TRBD2. The germline gives CDR1 SGHRS, CDR2 YFSETQ. The ends lost 0 bases at V and 4 bases at J; junction bases unmatched: 9. This CDR3 contains 17 residues. The CDR3 region is CASSLAYLGGGYNEQFF. CDR3 sequence (DNA): TGCGCCAGCAGCTTGGCTTATCTGGGCGGGGGGTACAATGAGCAGTTCTTC.

This clone occurred a few times. This chain connects TRBV4-2 to TRBJ1-2; D may be TRBD1 (5 bases). The V end lost 5 bases, the J end lost 4 bases, and 20 bases lay between the germline ends. This CDR3 contains 16 residues. Germline lookup yields CDR1 LGHNA and CDR2 YNFKEQ. The CDR3 bases are TGTGCCAGCAGCAATGCCGGGACCCCGGGGCCCTATGGCTACACCTTC. Its protein is CASSNAGTPGPYGYTF.

The chain recombines TRBV10-3 with TRBJ1-2; the match to TRBD1 covers 8 bases. There are 14 residues in the CDR3. In germline, CDR1 is ENHRY, CDR2 SYGVKD. V lost 7 bases, J lost 4 bases, and 8 bases stayed unmatched. CDR3 nucleotide sequence: TGTGCCATCAATACGGACAGGGCGGGCTATGGCTACACCTTC. Encoded protein: CAINTDRAGYGYTF.

The gene calls are TRBV7-9 and TRBJ1-3, with TRBD1 matching 10 bases. CDR1 is SEHNR, CDR2 FQNEAQ, per germline (reference sequence). J was trimmed by 3 bases and V by 6 bases; bases with no gene match: 8. CDR3 length: 16 residues. In nucleotides, the CDR3 is TGTGCCAGCAGGACTCGGACAGGGGGAAATGGAAACACCATATATTTT. Its translation: CASRTRTGGNGNTIYF.

J is TRBJ2-6 and V is TRBV4-1; 9 bases are a match to TRBD1. The CDR3 covers 18 residues. After removal of 1 base from V and 2 bases from J, the junction contained 6 bases not matched to a gene. Germline assignment: CDR1 MGHRA and CDR2 YSYEKL. CDR3 residues: CASSQVGTGFAGANVLTF. The DNA for the CDR3 is TGCGCCAGCAGCCAAGTCGGGACAGGGTTCGCTGGGGCCAACGTCCTGACTTTC.